The 30 T cell receptor beta chains listed next were all sequenced from one sample in a study of T cell responses to AZD1222 COVID-19 vaccine (dated by TCRdb to the early 2020s). This specimen's time point label, per the study, means: about 28 days (+/-7) after the second vaccine dose. Libraries were built with the immunoSEQ multiplex PCR assay. The table comes from immuneACCESS by way of TCRdb, which keeps in-frame sequences with V and J called. Part of the clones is missing from these tables; in studies checked, under half for an unresolved V gene and the rest for unknown reasons. The sample profile shows 150,000 or so clones; roughly nine tenths of them were found once. The ten largest clonotypes hold about 1.5% of the sample. This sample comprised peripheral blood, obtained 28 days after the second AZD1222 dose. These receptors all stem from an adult who received the AZD1222 COVID-19 vaccine.

The gene calls are TRBV5-1 and TRBJ2-5; 7 bases are shared with TRBD1. With 5 bases clipped from V and 2 bases from J, the junction kept 3 bases outside the gene matches. This CDR3 comprises 13 residues. CDR1 is SGHRS and CDR2 is YFSETQ in the germline V gene. The CDR3 coding sequence is TGCGCCAGCAGGGGACAGCTTCAAGAGACCCAGTACTTC. It encodes CASRGQLQETQYF.

V gene TRBV9 combines with J gene TRBJ1-1; 7 nucleotides match TRBD1. Germline CDR1 SGDLS, CDR2 YYNGEE. The CDR3 is 16 amino acids. V lost 3 bases, J lost 4 bases, and 12 bases stayed unmatched. For the CDR3, the DNA is TGTGCCAGCAGCGCCTCCGGGACAGCAAGGGGCACTGAAGCTTTCTTT. Its translation is CASSASGTARGTEAFF.

This rearrangement joins TRBV30 to TRBJ2-3, with TRBD2 matching over 13 bases. V lost 0 bases and J lost 5; bases outside the gene matches: 5. The CDR3 is 16 amino acids. Germline CDR1 and CDR2: GTSNPN and SVGIG (reference sequence). This chain's CDR3 is CAWSVGTSGTGDTQYF. The CDR3 coding sequence is TGTGCCTGGAGTGTTGGGACTAGCGGGACCGGAGATACGCAGTATTTT.

The V gene is TRBV29-1, the J gene TRBJ2-4; D tentatively reads TRBD1 or TRBD2 (5 bases each). The V end was cut by 4 bases, the J end by 6 bases, with 10 bases between. Per the germline V gene, CDR1 is SQVTM and CDR2 is ANQGSEA. This CDR3 comprises 12 residues. CDR3 in DNA: TGCAGCGTTGGGGGGAGAAGAAACATTCAGTACTTC. It encodes CSVGGRRNIQYF.

The chain's CDR3 is CASSLAAASYEQYF. The CDR3 nucleotides read TGTGCCAGCAGTTTAGCAGCGGCCTCCTACGAGCAGTACTTC. J is TRBJ2-7 and V is TRBV28, with D maybe TRBD2 (5 bases). CDR3 length: 14 residues. Trimming stripped 2 bases from V and 0 bases from J, with 8 bases between. In germline, CDR1 is MDHEN, CDR2 SYDVKM.

The chain has TRBV5-4 and TRBJ1-1; no definite D call. The V gene lost 4 bases and the J gene lost 2 bases, with 18 bases spanning the gap. Germline V CDR1 and CDR2: SGHNT, YYREEE (reference sequence). The CDR3 extends over 16 amino acids. CDR3 loop: CASSPPRGQANTEAFF. CDR3 nucleotides: TGTGCCAGCAGCCCGCCTCGAGGGCAGGCTAACACTGAAGCTTTCTTT. Using reference TRBV5-4 and TRBJ1-1 for the parts outside the CDR3, the full variable domain is ETGVTQSPTHLIKTRGQQVTLRCSSQSGHNTVSWYQQALGQGPQFIFQYYREEENGRGNFPPRFSGLQFPNYSSELNVNALELDDSALYLCASSPPRGQANTEAFFGQGTRLTVV.

The rearrangement uses TRBV12-2 and TRBJ1-2; the table names TRBD1, a call not compared with the DNA. TRBV12-2 is a listed pseudogene. CDR3 length: 16 amino acids. The DNA for the CDR3 is TGTGCAAGTCGCTGCCCCCAGGGATCGACCCCCTATGGCTACACCTTC. Residues: CASRCPQGSTPYGYTF.

The chain uses TRBV11-2 and TRBJ2-1; no firm D call. Trimming shortened V by 3 bases and J by 6 bases, and 3 bases separated the two germline ends. The CDR3 is 11 residues long. Germline-derived CDR1 and CDR2 are SGHAT and FQNNGV. CDR3 loop: CASSFRNEQFF. DNA for the CDR3: TGTGCCAGCAGCTTCCGCAATGAGCAGTTCTTC.

The chain is built from TRBV19 and TRBJ1-3; D is undetermined. The V end was cut by 6 bases, the J end by 3 bases, with 9 bases between. CDR1 is LNHDA, CDR2 SQIVND, per germline (reference sequence). This CDR3 is built from 13 residues. CDR3 in amino acids: CASRSAHGNTIYF. DNA for the CDR3: TGTGCCAGTAGATCGGCTCATGGAAACACCATATATTTT.

The rearrangement uses TRBV5-1 and TRBJ2-1, with 10 positions matching TRBD2. Looked up from germline, CDR1 is SGHRS and CDR2 is YFSETQ. This CDR3 region has 17 residues. Trimming cost V 0 bases and J 4 bases; bases outside gene matches: 7. Written as DNA, the CDR3 is TGCGCCAGCAGCTTGGATTCACTAGCGGGGCCTTACAATGAGCAGTTCTTC. Translation: CASSLDSLAGPYNEQFF.

The chain is built from TRBV3-1 (or the pseudogene TRBV3-2) and TRBJ2-7, with D perhaps matching TRBD1 or TRBD2 (5 bases each). Between the trimmed V and J ends, which lost 4 bases and 2 bases, there was a span of 12 bases. CDR3 length: 14 amino acids. From germline, CDR1 is LGHDT and CDR2 YNNKEL (reference sequence). CDR3: CASSPPGDPYEQYF. In DNA form, the CDR3 reads TGTGCCAGCAGCCCCCCCGGGGACCCCTACGAGCAGTACTTC.

This clone was found once. The V gene is TRBV14, the J gene TRBJ2-4, with D possibly matching TRBD2 (5 bases). The CDR3 covers 15 residues. Trimming cost V 1 base and J 4 bases, with 11 bases left between them. Germline assignment: CDR1 SGHDN and CDR2 FVKESK. This CDR3 is CASSQGVKRKNIQYF. CDR3 sequence (DNA): TGTGCCAGCAGCCAAGGGGTAAAGCGGAAAAACATTCAGTACTTC.

The rearrangement links TRBV7-8 to TRBJ1-4; D call uncertain. The CDR3 runs 15 residues. Trimming shortened V by 6 bases and J by 5 bases, and 16 bases separated the two germline ends. CDR1 and CDR2 (germline): SGHVS, FQNEAQ. CDR3 DNA: TGTGCCAGCAGGGACCCGGCGATGAGAAATGAAAAACTGTTTTTT. Translated, it gives CASRDPAMRNEKLFF.

This rearrangement joins TRBV3-1 (or the pseudogene TRBV3-2) to TRBJ1-2; TRBD1 might be the D (6 bases). Germline V gene sequence: CDR1 LGHDT, CDR2 YNNKEL (reference sequence). V was shortened by 4 bases and J by 2 bases, with 11 bases between the two germline ends. The length of the CDR3 is 14 residues. The CDR3 nucleotides are TGTGCCAGCAGCCGTTTGACAGGAAACTATGGCTACACCTTC. Its translation: CASSRLTGNYGYTF.

The chain employs TRBV5-1 and TRBJ1-1; D is unclear. Trimming removed 7 bases at V and 4 bases at J, with 14 bases between. The CDR3 spans 13 residues. Germline V lookup: CDR1 SGHRS, CDR2 YFSETQ. CDR3 DNA: TGCGCCAGCGGCCCGGGCAGCGGCACTGAAGCTTTCTTT. Its translation is CASGPGSGTEAFF.

The chain employs TRBV30 and TRBJ1-1, with TRBD1 matching over 9 bases. The CDR3 runs 15 residues. The ends lost 1 base at V and 6 bases at J; junction bases unmatched: 9. Germline-derived CDR1 and CDR2 are GTSNPN and SVGIG (reference sequence). CDR3 nucleotide sequence: TGTGCCTGGAGTGACCACGGGACAGGGTACCCTGAAGCTTTCTTT. This codes for CAWSDHGTGYPEAFF.

This clone was detected only once. This chain uses TRBV30 with TRBJ2-7, with 7 bases aligning to TRBD2. After removal of 4 bases from V and 1 base from J, the junction contained 4 bases not matched to a gene. From germline, CDR1 is GTSNPN and CDR2 SVGIG (reference sequence). The CDR3 sequence is 13 residues long. The CDR3 reads CAWNPSGSYEQYF. The DNA of the CDR3 is TGTGCCTGGAACCCTAGCGGATCCTACGAGCAGTACTTC.

The chain has TRBV19 and TRBJ1-3, with a tentative D call TRBD1 (6 bases). V shed 6 bases and J shed 1 base, with 13 bases lying between them. This CDR3 has 15 amino acids. Germline loops: CDR1 LNHDA, CDR2 SQIVND (reference sequence). CDR3 amino acids: CASRMDRVSGNTIYF. CDR3 coding DNA: TGTGCCAGTAGAATGGACAGAGTTTCTGGAAACACCATATATTTT. Full variable domain (outside the CDR3, taken from reference TRBV19 and TRBJ1-3): DGGITQSPKYLFRKEGQNVTLSCEQNLNHDAMYWYRQDPGQGLRLIYYSQIVNDFQKGDIAEGYSVSREKKESFPLTVTSAQKNPTAFYLCASRMDRVSGNTIYFGEGSWLTVV.

The genes are TRBV28 and TRBJ2-3, with D unresolved. The CDR3 totals 13 residues. The germline V and J ends were trimmed by 5 bases and 6 bases, with 12 bases remaining between them. The germline V gene encodes CDR1 MDHEN and CDR2 SYDVKM. The DNA for the CDR3 is TGTGCCAGCAGTCCCGACCTCGGGGATACGCAGTATTTT. Protein sequence: CASSPDLGDTQYF.

The chain uses TRBV5-1 and TRBJ2-6; unclear D gene. The CDR3 runs to 16 residues. V shed 1 base and J shed 2 bases, with 10 bases lying between them. CDR1 is SGHRS and CDR2 is YFSETQ in the germline V gene. The CDR3 sequence: CASSLWGATGANVLTF. The CDR3 DNA reads as TGCGCCAGCAGCTTGTGGGGTGCTACTGGGGCCAACGTCCTGACTTTC.

CDR3 amino acids: CASSQSSYNSPLHF. CDR3 DNA: TGTGCCAGCAGTCAAAGCTCCTATAATTCACCCCTCCACTTT. The rearrangement links TRBV27 to TRBJ1-6; D gene uncertain. The germline CDR1 and CDR2 sequences are MNHEY and SMNVEV (reference sequence). The CDR3 has 14 residues. Trimming removed 5 bases from V and 0 bases from J, with 5 bases in between.

The rearrangement uses TRBV12-5 and TRBJ1-4; 11 bases agree with TRBD1. The CDR3 loop spans 15 amino acids. Germline CDR1 and CDR2: LGHNT and FRNRAP. J was trimmed by 7 bases and V by 5 bases; bases with no gene match: 6. The CDR3 DNA is TGTGCTAGTGGTGGGGGACAGGGGGTGGCTGAAAAACTGTTTTTT. It translates to CASGGGQGVAEKLFF. The full variable domain, its missing parts supplied by reference TRBV12-5 and TRBJ1-4, is DARVTQTPRHKVTEMGQEVTMRCQPILGHNTVFWYRQTMMQGLELLAYFRNRAPLDDSGMPKDRFSAEMPDATLATLKIQPSEPRDSAVYFCASGGGQGVAEKLFFGSGTQLSVL.

The chain carries TRBV4-1 and TRBJ2-3; 9 nucleotides match TRBD2. The CDR3 has 19 residues. V lost 0 bases and J lost 5; bases outside the gene matches: 15. Germline-derived CDR1 and CDR2 are MGHRA and YSYEKL. For the CDR3, the DNA is TGCGCCAGCAGCCAAGAGACACGGGGTCGGCGGGAGGGTAGAGATACGCAGTATTTT. It specifies CASSQETRGRREGRDTQYF.

V is TRBV28 and J is TRBJ2-5; D is perhaps TRBD1 (6 bases). The germline V gene encodes CDR1 MDHEN and CDR2 SYDVKM. CDR3 length: 15 residues. Between the trimmed V and J ends, which lost 6 bases and 7 bases, there was a span of 21 bases. The CDR3 DNA reads TGTGCCAGCAGCTCCTACAAGGGGGTCCGTGGGACCCAGTACTTC. This sequence encodes CASSSYKGVRGTQYF.

The chain links TRBV5-7 to TRBJ1-2, with D maybe TRBD1 (6 bases). TRBV5-7 is recorded as an ORF, its role being uncertain. Trimming cost V 7 bases and J 6 bases, with 16 bases left between them. The length of the CDR3 is 13 residues. CDR3 nucleotide sequence: TGTGCCAGCCAAAGGGGGGATTCGGATGGCTACACCTTC. This encodes CASQRGDSDGYTF.

The CDR3 spells CASSSPWGQETQYF. CDR3 sequence (DNA): TGTGCCAGCTCATCGCCTTGGGGTCAAGAGACCCAGTACTTC. J is TRBJ2-5 and V is TRBV18; unclear D gene. V was cut by 5 bases and J by 2 bases, with 12 bases left in between. The CDR3 runs 14 residues. Germline lookup yields CDR1 KGHSH and CDR2 LQKENI.

The rearrangement joins TRBV30 to TRBJ1-2; D not resolved. Per the germline V gene, CDR1 is GTSNPN and CDR2 is SVGIG (reference sequence). The ends were cut back, 1 base at V and 4 bases at J, with 7 bases in the middle. The length of the CDR3 is 12 residues. The CDR3 spells CAWSGHLYGYTF. The CDR3 DNA follows: TGTGCCTGGAGTGGACACCTCTATGGCTACACCTTC.

The count of this clone is one. The rearrangement links TRBV7-8 to TRBJ2-7; 7 bases agree with TRBD1. Germline V gene sequence: CDR1 SGHVS, CDR2 FQNEAQ. V lost 1 base, J lost 0 bases, and 3 bases stayed unmatched. The CDR3 has 15 amino acids. The CDR3 reads CASSLETGSSYEQYF. The DNA of the CDR3 is TGTGCCAGCAGCTTAGAGACAGGGAGCTCCTACGAGCAGTACTTC.

J is TRBJ1-2 and V is TRBV27, with a weak D call TRBD1 (5 bases). V was shortened by 3 bases and J by 4 bases, with 9 bases between the two germline ends. CDR1 MNHEY and CDR2 SMNVEV come from the germline V gene (reference sequence). The CDR3 totals 13 residues. CDR3 amino acids: CASSFDRSYGYTF. CDR3 bases: TGTGCCAGCAGTTTCGACAGAAGCTATGGCTACACCTTC.

The chain is built from TRBV28 and TRBJ2-3; D is perhaps TRBD2 (6 bases). Germline lookup yields CDR1 MDHEN and CDR2 SYDVKM. The CDR3 is made up of 13 amino acids. Trimming took off 4 bases at V and 4 bases at J, with 9 bases between the two ends. The CDR3 DNA reads TGTGCCAGCAGTTGGGAGGTGGCAGATACGCAGTATTTT. It specifies CASSWEVADTQYF. The full variable domain, rest sourced from reference TRBV28 and TRBJ2-3, is DVKVTQSSRYLVKRTGEKVFLECVQDMDHENMFWYRQDPGLGLRLIYFSYDVKMKEKGDIPEGYSVSREKKERFSLILESASTNQTSMYLCASSWEVADTQYFGPGTRLTVL.